A selection of T cell receptor beta chains follows, all from one sample in a study of cytomegalovirus exposure and HLA in healthy donors. Assay: immunoSEQ multiplex PCR; the TCRdb copy retains only in-frame clones and omits some. The sample contains under 150,000 clones, approximately 81% of which appear only once. The source material was PBMCs. The receptors shown here come from a man aged 18 to 30 in good health and CMV-seronegative. Both conserved end residues are part of each CDR3. D genes are given only for firm matches. Size tells how often a clone was seen (once, few, many) or the class of an expanded clone, and some rows leave it out.

cdr3_nt | cdr3_aa | j_call | d_call | clone_size | v_call
TGTGCCAGCAGTGGGCTAGCGGGAGGGCCCCACACCTACAATGAGCAGTTCTTC | CASSGLAGGPHTYNEQFF | TRBJ2-1 | TRBD2 | - | TRBV2
TGTGCCTGGAATCTTCCTTCCACTAGCGGGAGTGGGTTC | CAWNLPSTSGSGF | TRBJ2-7 | TRBD2 | few | TRBV30
TGCGCCAGCAGCCAAGTTTTAAGGAGCGGGTTATACAATGAGCAGTTCTTC | CASSQVLRSGLYNEQFF | TRBJ2-1 | - | - | TRBV4-1
TGTGCCAGTAGTCCCTACTCTGACAGGGACTATGGCTACACCTTC | CASSPYSDRDYGYTF | TRBJ1-2 | TRBD1 | - | TRBV19
TGTGCCAGCAGTTCCACCCCGGGGAGAACTAATGAAAAACTGTTTTTT | CASSSTPGRTNEKLFF | TRBJ1-4 | - | few | TRBV6-5
TGCGCCAGCAGCCAAGATCCTGCAGGGGGGAACACTGAAGCTTTCTTT | CASSQDPAGGNTEAFF | TRBJ1-1 | TRBD1 | - | TRBV4-3
TGTGCCAGCAGCTTATATATGGGCGACTATGGCTACACCTTC | CASSLYMGDYGYTF | TRBJ1-2 | - | - | TRBV11-2
TGCAGCGTTGGGCGGAACGCGGGTCATGAGCAGTTCTTC | CSVGRNAGHEQFF | TRBJ2-1 | - | - | TRBV29-1
TGCGCCAGCAGCCAAGATCCGCTAGCGGGGTCCTACGAGCAGTACTTC | CASSQDPLAGSYEQYF | TRBJ2-7 | TRBD2 | - | TRBV4-1
TGTGCCAGCAGCGGAGACGGGACACCCTACAATGAGCAGTTCTTC | CASSGDGTPYNEQFF | TRBJ2-1 | - | - | TRBV7-2
TGTGCCAGCAGCCAAGGGTACGGAGCCACCGGGGAGCTGTTTTTT | CASSQGYGATGELFF | TRBJ2-2 | - | - | TRBV4-2
TGCGCCAGCAGTACTGGACAGTATACTGAAGCTTTCTTT | CASSTGQYTEAFF | TRBJ1-1 | - | - | TRBV10-2
TGTGCCACCAGCAGAGAAAAGAGCTACGAGCAGTACTTC | CATSREKSYEQYF | TRBJ2-7 | - | - | TRBV15
TGCGCCAGCAGTCAACGAGCCGACACCAACACCGGGGAGCTGTTTTTT | CASSQRADTNTGELFF | TRBJ2-2 | - | - | TRBV23-1